This T cell receptor beta chain originates from a study of T-cell reconstitution after alpha-beta-depleted transplantation in children. Unique molecular identifiers were incorporated when the TCRbeta library was constructed. In TCRdb, the PCR reads were re-called with MiXCR into one record per CDR3 protein. This sample has 140,000 to 150,000 distinct CDR3 sequences, with roughly 8.8% found just once. Ten or more counts support this clonotype. Its antigen is undetermined. Findings of the study overall: Reportedly, only several hundred clones from non-depleted graft cells drove alpha-beta T-cell counts at about two months. Day-60 TCRbeta diversity that was high in some patients was derived from surviving recipient T cells and thymic progenitors.

With 4 bases clipped from V and 5 bases from J, the junction kept 8 bases outside the gene matches. Germline loops: CDR1 SQVTM, CDR2 ANQGSEA. The CDR3 has 14 residues. Sequenced here: PBMCs, mostly from graft donor cells, sampled 180 days after TCRalphabeta/CD19-depleted stem cell transplant. The chain combines TRBV29-1 with TRBJ2-5; TRBD1 matches at 9 bases. The receptor's source is a female patient aged 2-10 years who had a stem cell transplant for congenital amegakaryocytic thrombocytopenia, so the T cells may come from the graft donor. The CDR3 region has the DNA TGCAGCGTTGCTTTAGGGACAGGGTGGGAGACCCAGTACTTC. Amino acid sequence: CSVALGTGWETQYF.